The clone carrying this TCR beta chain was counted only a few times. This sample was taken from a study of blood T cell repertoires in COVID-19. Study in general: Samples taken during acute and convalescent COVID-19 were collected in the United States, Italy and Spain. In each case, the material was cDNA or gDNA derived from T cells, B-cell-depleted T cells, or PBMCs.

All enrollees were about 18 to 100 years old and from about 24 US areas. Original processing notes: Nucleated cell counts were estimated from reference gene primer amplification. Measured with immunoSEQ multiplex PCR; TCRdb has only the in-frame clones, and not every one. The DNA was the basis for D and trimming; V, J and clone size are from that table. This sample yields about 140,000 clones, of which approximately 81% are seen a single time; around 5.5% belongs to the top ten. Germline V gene data show CDR1 as LNHDA and CDR2 as SQIVND (reference sequence). V lost 8 bases to trimming and J lost 1 base; unmatched junction nucleotides: 4. This CDR3 is 13 amino acids long.

The TCR comes from a man aged 35 to 55 with acute COVID-19. Sequenced: PBMCs or T cells enriched from blood (not recorded which). V usage is TRBV19 and J usage is TRBJ1-1; TRBD1 matches at 7 bases. The DNA for the CDR3 is TGTGCCAGTTCCGGGACAGCGAACACTGAAGCTTTCTTT. This translates into CASSGTANTEAFF.